Given below is one TCR beta chain in context. The sample is drawn from a study of cytomegalovirus exposure and HLA in healthy donors. Across the study: The early release's HLA-typed donors yielded some 85 million unique TCRs.

Trimming pared 1 base from V and 7 bases from J, leaving 8 bases between. The CDR3 sequence is 13 residues long. CDR1 and CDR2 (germline): SEHNR, FQNEAQ (reference sequence). PCR amplification relied on 60 Vbeta primers (plus 13 Jbeta primers). TCRdb's copy holds only in-frame clones and misses some; the assay was immunoSEQ multiplex PCR. Of 150,000 to 200,000 clones in the sample, around 80% were seen once. This receptor was taken from a male donor in good health and CMV-seronegative. The V and J genes are TRBV7-9 and TRBJ2-4, with D possibly TRBD1 on 5 matching bases. The sequenced material came from PBMCs. CDR3 nucleotides: TGTGCCAGCAGCTTAGGCAGGGATAACATTCAGTACTTC. Amino acid sequence: CASSLGRDNIQYF.